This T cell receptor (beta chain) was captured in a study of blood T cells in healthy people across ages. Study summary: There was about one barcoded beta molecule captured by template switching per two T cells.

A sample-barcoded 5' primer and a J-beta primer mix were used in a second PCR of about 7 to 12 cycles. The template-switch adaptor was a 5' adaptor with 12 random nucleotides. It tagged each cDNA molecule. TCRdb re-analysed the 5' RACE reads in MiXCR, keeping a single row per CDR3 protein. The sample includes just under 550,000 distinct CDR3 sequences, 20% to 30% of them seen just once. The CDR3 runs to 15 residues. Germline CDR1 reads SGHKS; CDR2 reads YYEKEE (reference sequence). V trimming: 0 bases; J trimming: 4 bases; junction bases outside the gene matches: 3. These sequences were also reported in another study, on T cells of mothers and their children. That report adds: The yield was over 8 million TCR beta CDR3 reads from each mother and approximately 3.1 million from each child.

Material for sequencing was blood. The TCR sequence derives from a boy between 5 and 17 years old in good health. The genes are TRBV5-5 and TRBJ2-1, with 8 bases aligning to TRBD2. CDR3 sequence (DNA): TGTGCCAGCAGCTTGGAGGGACTAGATTACAATGAGCAGTTCTTC. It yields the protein CASSLEGLDYNEQFF.